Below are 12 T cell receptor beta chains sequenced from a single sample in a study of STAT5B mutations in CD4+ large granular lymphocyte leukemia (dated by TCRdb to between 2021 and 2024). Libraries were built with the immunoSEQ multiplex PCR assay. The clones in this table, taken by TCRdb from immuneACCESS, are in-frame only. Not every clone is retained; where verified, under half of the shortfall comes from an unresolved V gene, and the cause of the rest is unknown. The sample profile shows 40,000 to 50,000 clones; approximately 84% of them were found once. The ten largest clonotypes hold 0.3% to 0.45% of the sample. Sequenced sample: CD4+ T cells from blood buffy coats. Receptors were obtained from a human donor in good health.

The DNA for the CDR3 is TGTGCCAGCAGCCCGGGACTTTCCTCTGGAAACACCATATATTTT. Amino acid sequence: CASSPGLSSGNTIYF. The chain carries TRBV5-5 and TRBJ1-3; perhaps TRBD1 as D (5 bases). This CDR3 comprises 15 residues. V was cut by 4 bases and J by 0 bases, with 11 bases left in between. Germline V lookup: CDR1 SGHKS, CDR2 YYEKEE (reference sequence).

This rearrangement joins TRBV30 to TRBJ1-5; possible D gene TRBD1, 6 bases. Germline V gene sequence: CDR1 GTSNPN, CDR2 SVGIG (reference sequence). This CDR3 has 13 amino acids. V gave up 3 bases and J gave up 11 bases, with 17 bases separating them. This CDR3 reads CAWSGVGGRAQHF. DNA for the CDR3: TGTGCCTGGAGCGGCGTTGGGGGCAGGGCCCAGCATTTT.

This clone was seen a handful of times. CDR3 sequence (DNA): TGCGCCAGCAGCTTGTCGGGGGGCAATCAGCCCCAGCATTTT. Its translation is CASSLSGGNQPQHF. This chain links TRBV5-1 with TRBJ1-5; TRBD1 is a possible D gene (5 bases). Looked up from germline, CDR1 is SGHRS and CDR2 is YFSETQ. Between the trimmed V and J ends, which lost 1 base and 2 bases, there was a span of 7 bases. The CDR3 totals 14 residues.

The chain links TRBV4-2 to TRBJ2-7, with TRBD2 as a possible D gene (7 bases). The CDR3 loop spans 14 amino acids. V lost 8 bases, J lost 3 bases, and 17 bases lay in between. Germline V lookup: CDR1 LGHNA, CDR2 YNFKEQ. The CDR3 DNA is TGTGCCAGCGGCTTGGGGGGGGGCGACTACGAGCAGTACTTC. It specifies CASGLGGGDYEQYF.

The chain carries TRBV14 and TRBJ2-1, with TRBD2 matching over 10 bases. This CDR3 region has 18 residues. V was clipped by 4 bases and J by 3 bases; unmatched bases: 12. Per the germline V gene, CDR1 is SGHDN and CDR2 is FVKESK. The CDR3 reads CASSPVGSGRKIYNEQFF. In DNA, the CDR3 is TGTGCCAGCAGCCCAGTAGGTAGCGGGAGGAAAATCTACAATGAGCAGTTCTTC.

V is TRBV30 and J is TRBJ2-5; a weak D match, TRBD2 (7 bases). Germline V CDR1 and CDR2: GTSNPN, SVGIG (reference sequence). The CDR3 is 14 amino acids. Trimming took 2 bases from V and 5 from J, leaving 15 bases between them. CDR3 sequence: CAWSRGALFETQYF. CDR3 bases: TGTGCCTGGAGTCGGGGGGCGCTTTTCGAGACCCAGTACTTC.

The CDR3 region is CASRLLQGGHGELFF. The DNA of the CDR3 is TGTGCCAGCAGGCTATTACAGGGTGGTCACGGGGAGCTGTTTTTT. The genes are TRBV2 and TRBJ2-2, with D possibly TRBD1 on 6 matching bases. With 6 bases removed from V and 7 bases from J, the gap between germline ends came to 18 bases. This CDR3 spans 15 amino acids. In germline, CDR1 is SNHLY, CDR2 FYNNEI.

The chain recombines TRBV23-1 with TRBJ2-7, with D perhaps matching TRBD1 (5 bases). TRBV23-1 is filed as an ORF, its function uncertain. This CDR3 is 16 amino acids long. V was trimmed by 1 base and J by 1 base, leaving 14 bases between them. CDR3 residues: CASSQLGQGKSYEQYF. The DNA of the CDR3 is TGCGCCAGCAGTCAATTGGGCCAGGGCAAGTCCTACGAGCAGTACTTC.

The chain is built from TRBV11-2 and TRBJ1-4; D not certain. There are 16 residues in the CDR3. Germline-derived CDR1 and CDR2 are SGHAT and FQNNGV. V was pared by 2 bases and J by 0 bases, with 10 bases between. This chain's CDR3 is CASSLLGSATNEKLFF. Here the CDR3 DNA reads TGTGCCAGCAGCTTACTAGGCAGTGCAACTAATGAAAAACTGTTTTTT.

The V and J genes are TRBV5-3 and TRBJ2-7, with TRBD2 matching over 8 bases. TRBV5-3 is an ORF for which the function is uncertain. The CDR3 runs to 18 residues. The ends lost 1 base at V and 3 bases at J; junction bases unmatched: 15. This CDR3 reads CARSLLSFEREKNYEQYF. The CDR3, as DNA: TGTGCCAGAAGCTTGCTTTCTTTTGAGCGGGAGAAAAACTACGAGCAGTACTTC.

The CDR3 bases are TGTGCCAGTAGTATAGATCGAGGGATTGGTGGCTACACCTTC. It translates to CASSIDRGIGGYTF. V gene TRBV19 combines with J gene TRBJ1-2; D remains unclear. Germline CDR1 LNHDA, CDR2 SQIVND (reference sequence). The V gene lost 0 bases and the J gene lost 7 bases, with 12 bases spanning the gap. This CDR3 region has 14 residues. Full variable domain (missing parts from reference TRBV19 and TRBJ1-2): DGGITQSPKYLFRKEGQNVTLSCEQNLNHDAMYWYRQDPGQGLRLIYYSQIVNDFQKGDIAEGYSVSREKKESFPLTVTSAQKNPTAFYLCASSIDRGIGGYTFGSGTRLTVV.

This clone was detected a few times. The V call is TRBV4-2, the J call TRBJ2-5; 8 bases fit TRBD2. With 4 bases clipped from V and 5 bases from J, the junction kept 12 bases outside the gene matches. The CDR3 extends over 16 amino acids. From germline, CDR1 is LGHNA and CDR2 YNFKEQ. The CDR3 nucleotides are TGTGCCAGCAGCCGTTTGGACTATCCGGGAGGGGAGACCCAGTACTTC. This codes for CASSRLDYPGGETQYF.